The 18 T cell receptor beta chains in this list originate from one sample, sequenced in a study of beta chain features in type 1 diabetes. No antigen is known for these receptors. Investigators reverse transcribed all isolated RNA, so they sequenced expressed TCRB transcripts. Clones were read by immunoSEQ multiplex PCR, and TCRdb kept only the in-frame ones, dropping some. This sample has hundreds of thousands of clones; over 12% occur once, and the top ten carry around 0.04%. General study points: The study found moderately but significantly shorter TCRB CDR3s in all four CD4+ subsets of Type 1 diabetes patients.

The sequencing input was naive CD4+ T cells from blood. The receptor set was obtained from a man in his late teens or twenties with type 1 diabetes.

In its sample, this clone was seen a few times. The chain carries TRBV2 and TRBJ2-1; TRBD2 is a possible D gene (6 bases). The CDR3 is 16 amino acids. Germline V gives CDR1 SNHLY, CDR2 FYNNEI. The germline V and J ends were trimmed by 0 bases and 1 base, with 10 bases remaining between them. The chain's CDR3 is CASSEASGQSYNEQFF. The CDR3 DNA sequence: TGTGCCAGCAGTGAAGCGAGCGGGCAATCCTACAATGAGCAGTTCTTC.

In nucleotides, the CDR3 is TGTGCCAGCAGCGTCGACCTCATGGGACAGACCTCTGGAAACACCATATATTTT. It is translated as CASSVDLMGQTSGNTIYF. The chain uses TRBV9 and TRBJ1-3, with 7 bases lining up with TRBD1. The CDR3 length is 18 residues. After removal of 2 bases from V and 0 bases from J, the junction contained 11 bases not matched to a gene. Germline-derived CDR1 and CDR2 are SGDLS and YYNGEE.

The table lists this clone with a few counts. J is TRBJ1-2 and V is TRBV7-9; no definite D call. The germline V gene has CDR1 SEHNR and CDR2 FQNEAQ (reference sequence). The length of the CDR3 is 13 residues. The V end was cut by 5 bases, the J end by 4 bases, with 11 bases between. The DNA for the CDR3 is TGTGCCAGCAGCCTACAAGCTTCCTATGGCTACACCTTC. This sequence encodes CASSLQASYGYTF.

The rearrangement joins TRBV7-9 to TRBJ2-5, with no clear D. Trimming stripped 4 bases from V and 5 bases from J, with 17 bases between. The CDR3 has 15 residues. Germline V gene lookup returns CDR1 SEHNR and CDR2 FQNEAQ (reference sequence). The CDR3 DNA is TGTGCCAGCAGCTCCTTATTGCCGGTTATGGAGACCCAGTACTTC. Translation: CASSSLLPVMETQYF.

This clone showed up just a few times. The V and J genes are TRBV6-5 and TRBJ2-5, with D maybe TRBD2 (5 bases). The CDR3 consists of 12 residues. Trimming took off 10 bases at V and 5 bases at J, with 14 bases between the two ends. Germline CDR1 MNHEY, CDR2 SVGAGI. The CDR3 DNA reads as TGTGCCAAGCGGAAGAGGGATGAGACCCAGTACTTC. It is translated as CAKRKRDETQYF.

This clone was seen more than once but under ten times. CDR3 sequence reads: CASSLGEGGPPYEQYF. In DNA form, the CDR3 reads TGCGCCAGCAGCTTGGGCGAGGGCGGACCCCCCTACGAGCAGTACTTC. The rearrangement uses TRBV5-1 and TRBJ2-7; a weak D match, TRBD2 (5 bases). The CDR3 is 16 residues long. Germline V lookup: CDR1 SGHRS, CDR2 YFSETQ. V lost 0 bases and J lost 2, with 15 bases in between.

The chain joins TRBV7-9 to TRBJ1-2; D unresolved. Germline CDR1 reads SEHNR; CDR2 reads FQNEAQ (reference sequence). The CDR3 has 12 residues. V lost 5 bases and J lost 0, with 4 bases in between. The CDR3 protein is CASSLSNYGYTF. The CDR3 bases are TGTGCCAGCAGCCTATCTAACTATGGCTACACCTTC.

The chain uses TRBV30 and TRBJ2-1; 10 nucleotides match TRBD1. The CDR3 runs to 14 residues. Germline loops: CDR1 GTSNPN, CDR2 SVGIG (reference sequence). The junction had 3 bases not matched to a gene; V was cut back by 4 bases and J by 3 bases. The CDR3 DNA sequence: TGTGCCTGGACCGGGACAGGGGTCTACAATGAGCAGTTCTTC. It encodes CAWTGTGVYNEQFF.

The V gene is TRBV27, the J gene TRBJ1-1; a possible D gene is TRBD1 (5 bases). The CDR3 spans 14 residues. The V and J ends lost 3 bases and 0 bases respectively, with 8 bases between them. CDR1 and CDR2 from the germline V gene are MNHEY and SMNVEV (reference sequence). DNA for the CDR3: TGTGCCAGCAGTTTTTGGGGGTTGAACACTGAAGCTTTCTTT. Its protein is CASSFWGLNTEAFF.

The chain joins TRBV7-6 to TRBJ1-5, with TRBD1 matching 9 bases. With V trimmed by 5 bases and J by 7 bases, 12 bases remained unmatched. The V gene's germline CDR1 is SGHVS and CDR2 FNYEAQ. This CDR3 contains 16 residues. CDR3 sequence: CASSPAGTGSGQPQHF. The CDR3 coding sequence is TGTGCCAGCAGCCCGGCCGGGACAGGGAGTGGACAGCCCCAGCATTTT.

This clone was counted only a few times. The chain recombines TRBV6-6 with TRBJ1-5, with D unresolved. CDR1 is MNHNY and CDR2 is SVGAGI in the germline V gene (reference sequence). Trimming left V 8 bases short and J 0 bases short, with 14 bases between. The CDR3 totals 15 residues. CDR3 in amino acids: CASRWLDSSNQPQHF. The CDR3 DNA is TGTGCCAGCCGATGGCTGGATTCTAGCAATCAGCCCCAGCATTTT.

The V gene is TRBV28, the J gene TRBJ1-5; D is ambiguous. V lost 5 bases, J lost 5 bases, and 4 bases lay in between. Per germline, CDR1 MDHEN and CDR2 SYDVKM. The CDR3 has 11 residues. In DNA form, the CDR3 reads TGTGCCAGCAGTGAGCATCAGCCCCAGCATTTT. It encodes CASSEHQPQHF.

A few counts support this clone. The rearrangement joins TRBV7-9 to TRBJ1-2; TRBD1 is a possible D gene (5 bases). This CDR3 has 15 amino acids. Germline V CDR1 and CDR2: SEHNR, FQNEAQ (reference sequence). The germline V and J ends were trimmed by 5 bases and 1 base, with 14 bases remaining between them. This CDR3 reads CASSPPGDSNYGYTF. DNA of the CDR3: TGTGCCAGCAGCCCCCCGGGGGATAGTAACTATGGCTACACCTTC.

This clone was detected a few times. The V gene is TRBV4-1, the J gene TRBJ2-7, with TRBD2 matching 7 bases. J gave up 7 bases and V 3 bases, and 12 bases lay outside the gene matches. Germline V lookup: CDR1 MGHRA, CDR2 YSYEKL. CDR3 length equals 15 residues. CDR3 amino acids: CASSHYLAGPREQYF. In DNA, the CDR3 is TGCGCCAGCAGCCATTACTTAGCGGGTCCTCGGGAGCAGTACTTC.

This clone was counted between two and nine times. CDR3 bases: TGTGCCAGCAGCAAAGGGTCCGGAGCGCCTGGGGCCAACGTCCTGACTTTC. Translating gives CASSKGSGAPGANVLTF. This sequence joins TRBV21-1 and TRBJ2-6; the table's D call, TRBD2, has no DNA check behind it. TRBV21-1 is a pseudogene locus. This CDR3 has 17 amino acids.

V is TRBV15 and J is TRBJ2-6, with unresolved D. Trimming stripped 2 bases from V and 0 bases from J, with 11 bases between. CDR1 is LNHNV and CDR2 is YYDKDF in the germline V gene (reference sequence). This CDR3 comprises 17 residues. CDR3 DNA: TGTGCCACCAGCAGAAACCCCAGTAGCTCTGGGGCCAACGTCCTGACTTTC. Its translation is CATSRNPSSSGANVLTF.

This clone was seen only a few times. This chain connects TRBV7-2 to TRBJ2-5; the D is unclear. The CDR3 has 14 residues. V lost 1 base to trimming and J lost 5 bases, with 11 bases between them. The V gene's germline CDR1 is SGHTA and CDR2 FQGNSA. The CDR3 DNA reads TGTGCCAGCAGCTTAGAGGGTAGTTTGGAGACCCAGTACTTC. This gives the protein CASSLEGSLETQYF.

The genes are TRBV29-1 and TRBJ1-5; unclear D gene. This CDR3 is 13 amino acids long. The V and J ends lost 5 bases and 6 bases respectively, with 14 bases between them. CDR1 SQVTM and CDR2 ANQGSEA come from the germline V gene. In DNA form, the CDR3 reads TGCAGCGTTAGAAGGTCTGATACTCAGCCCCAGCATTTT. It is translated as CSVRRSDTQPQHF. Filled out from reference TRBV29-1 and TRBJ1-5, the complete variable domain reads SAVISQKPSRDICQRGTSLTIQCQVDSQVTMMFWYRQQPGQSLTLIATANQGSEATYESGFVIDKFPISRPNLTFSTLTVSNMSPEDSSIYLCSVRRSDTQPQHFGDGTRLSIL.